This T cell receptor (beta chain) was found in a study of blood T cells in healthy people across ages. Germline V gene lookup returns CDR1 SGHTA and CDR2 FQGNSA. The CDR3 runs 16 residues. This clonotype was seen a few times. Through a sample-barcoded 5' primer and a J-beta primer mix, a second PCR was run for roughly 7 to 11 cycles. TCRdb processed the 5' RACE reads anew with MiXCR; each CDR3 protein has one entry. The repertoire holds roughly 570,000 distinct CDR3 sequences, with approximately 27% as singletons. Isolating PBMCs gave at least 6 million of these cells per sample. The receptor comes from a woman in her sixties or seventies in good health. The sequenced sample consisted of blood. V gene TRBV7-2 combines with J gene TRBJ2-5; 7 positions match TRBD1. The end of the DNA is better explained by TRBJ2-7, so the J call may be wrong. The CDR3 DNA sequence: TGTGCCAGCAGCTTGATGACCGGGACAGCGACTTACGAGCAGTACTTC. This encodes CASSLMTGTATYEQYF.